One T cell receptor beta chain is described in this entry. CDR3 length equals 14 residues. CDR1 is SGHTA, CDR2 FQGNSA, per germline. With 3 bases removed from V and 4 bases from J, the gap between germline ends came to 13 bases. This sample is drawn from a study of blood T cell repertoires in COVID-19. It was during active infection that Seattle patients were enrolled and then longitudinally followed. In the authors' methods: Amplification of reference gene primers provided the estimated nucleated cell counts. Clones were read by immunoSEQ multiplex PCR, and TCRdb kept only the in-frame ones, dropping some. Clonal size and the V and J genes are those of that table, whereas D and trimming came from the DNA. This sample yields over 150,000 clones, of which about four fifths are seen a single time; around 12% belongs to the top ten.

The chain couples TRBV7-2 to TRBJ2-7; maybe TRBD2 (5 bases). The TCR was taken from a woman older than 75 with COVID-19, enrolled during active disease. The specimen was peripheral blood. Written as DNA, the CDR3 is TGTGCCAGCAGCTTTGGGGTCCGGGGTTACGAGCAGTACTTC. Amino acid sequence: CASSFGVRGYEQYF.